The 18 T cell receptor beta chains below were found in one sample sequenced in a study of response to subunit inactivated influenza vaccine. From the RT-PCR reads, TCRdb called clonotypes with MiXCR, one entry per CDR3 protein. The data hold about 700,000 distinct CDR3 sequences, with around 14% observed a single time. The starting material was PBMCs from blood, obtained less than 15 days before vaccination. The receptors originated from a man aged 45-60 years who received an inactivated influenza vaccine.

This clonotype has more than one count but fewer than ten. The chain carries TRBV19 and TRBJ1-1; D is perhaps TRBD1 (5 bases). CDR1 and CDR2 (germline): LNHDA, SQIVND (reference sequence). This CDR3 has 15 residues. The V gene lost 4 bases and the J gene lost 1 base, with 13 bases spanning the gap. The CDR3: CASSTQGEANTEAFF. The CDR3, as DNA: TGTGCCAGTAGTACACAAGGGGAGGCGAACACTGAAGCTTTCTTT.

There are many counts of this clonotype. V usage is TRBV5-5 and J usage is TRBJ2-1, with 9 bases matching TRBD1. V shed 4 bases and J 7 bases; nucleotides not matched to a gene: 9. CDR1 and CDR2 from the germline V gene are SGHKS and YYEKEE (reference sequence). The CDR3 runs 15 residues. CDR3 amino acids: CASSTRGQGANEQFF. The CDR3 DNA follows: TGTGCCAGCAGCACGAGGGGACAGGGCGCAAATGAGCAGTTCTTC. The variable domain in full, with the rest retrieved from reference TRBV5-5 and TRBJ2-1, is DAGVTQSPTHLIKTRGQQVTLRCSPISGHKSVSWYQQVLGQGPQFIFQYYEKEERGRGNFPDRFSARQFPNYSSELNVNALLLGDSALYLCASSTRGQGANEQFFGPGTRLTVL.

In its sample, this clonotype was seen many times. The chain has TRBV5-6 and TRBJ2-1, with TRBD1 matching 7 bases. The CDR3 has 16 amino acids. Germline loops: CDR1 SGHDT, CDR2 YYEEEE. With 1 base clipped from V and 0 bases from J, the junction kept 4 bases outside the gene matches. The CDR3 DNA follows: TGTGCCAGCAGCTTGTGGGGACAGAGCTCCTACAATGAGCAGTTCTTC. This codes for CASSLWGQSSYNEQFF. The whole variable domain, remainder taken from reference TRBV5-6 and TRBJ2-1, is DAGVTQSPTHLIKTRGQQVTLRCSPKSGHDTVSWYQQALGQGPQFIFQYYEEEERQRGNFPDRFSGHQFPNYSSELNVNALLLGDSALYLCASSLWGQSSYNEQFFGPGTRLTVL.

This clonotype was counted at least ten times. This chain uses TRBV11-2 with TRBJ2-1; 9 nucleotides line up with TRBD2. Germline V lookup: CDR1 SGHAT, CDR2 FQNNGV. This CDR3 has 15 amino acids. V lost 0 bases and J lost 8; bases outside the gene matches: 5. In DNA form, the CDR3 reads TGTGCCAGCAGCTTAGATCTAGCGGGGTACCATGAGCAGTTCTTC. Protein: CASSLDLAGYHEQFF. The complete variable domain, with remaining parts taken from reference TRBV11-2 and TRBJ2-1, reads EAGVAQSPRYKIIEKRQSVAFWCNPISGHATLYWYQQILGQGPKLLIQFQNNGVVDDSQLPKDRFSAERLKGVDSTLKIQPAKLEDSAVYLCASSLDLAGYHEQFFGPGTRLTVL.

The rearrangement joins TRBV4-1 to TRBJ1-5; D is unclear. Germline-derived CDR1 and CDR2 are MGHRA and YSYEKL. This CDR3 is 15 amino acids long. V gave up 0 bases and J gave up 0 bases, with 6 bases separating them. The CDR3 DNA reads as TGCGCCAGCAGCCAAGACAGCTATAGCAATCAGCCCCAGCATTTT. It encodes CASSQDSYSNQPQHF.

A few counts support this clonotype. V is TRBV4-2 and J is TRBJ2-7; D is ambiguous. Germline lookup yields CDR1 LGHNA and CDR2 YNFKEQ. The CDR3 loop spans 15 amino acids. Deletions cut 4 bases from V and 0 bases from J, with 13 bases between. The CDR3 loop reads CASSPGAGNSYEQYF. CDR3 sequence (DNA): TGTGCCAGCAGCCCGGGCGCCGGAAACTCCTACGAGCAGTACTTC.

This clonotype was counted only a few times. The chain has TRBV20-1 and TRBJ2-5, with 8 bases matching TRBD2. This CDR3 comprises 13 residues. Germline loops: CDR1 DFQATT, CDR2 SNEGSKA (reference sequence). V lost 4 bases and J lost 3; bases outside the gene matches: 4. The CDR3 reads CSANGGAEETQYF. The CDR3 DNA reads TGCAGTGCTAACGGGGGGGCGGAAGAGACCCAGTACTTC.

This clonotype was detected only a few times. This sequence joins TRBV20-1 and TRBJ2-7; 12 bases line up with TRBD2. Unmatched junction bases numbered 4, after V lost 2 bases and J lost 2 bases. CDR3 size: 15 residues. CDR1 DFQATT and CDR2 SNEGSKA come from the germline V gene (reference sequence). CDR3 coding DNA: TGCAGTGCTAGACTACGACTAGCGGGGGCCTACGAGCAGTACTTC. Translated: CSARLRLAGAYEQYF.

The gene calls are TRBV6-1 and TRBJ2-1, with D hard to call. The CDR3 sequence is 12 residues long. The ends were cut back, 6 bases at V and 8 bases at J, with 11 bases in the middle. Germline CDR1 reads MNHNS; CDR2 reads SASEGT. DNA of the CDR3: TGTGCCAGCAGCTGGGGAATCGATGAGCAGTTCTTC. This sequence encodes CASSWGIDEQFF.

In its sample, this clonotype was seen a few times. The CDR3 region is CASSNPPAGETQYF. CDR3 DNA sequence: TGTGCCAGCAGCAACCCTCCGGCGGGGGAGACCCAGTACTTC. The chain joins TRBV21-1 to TRBJ2-5; the table assigns TRBD2, which was not confirmed against the DNA. TRBV21-1 is shown as a pseudogene. This CDR3 spans 14 amino acids.

This clonotype came up a few times. The chain is built from TRBV15 and TRBJ2-3, with D perhaps matching TRBD1 or TRBD2 (5 bases each). This CDR3 is built from 17 residues. Germline assignment: CDR1 LNHNV and CDR2 YYDKDF (reference sequence). Trimming shortened V by 0 bases and J by 1 base, and 14 bases separated the two germline ends. CDR3 in DNA: TGTGCCACCAGCAGAGATTCCGGGGCCACGGGCACAGATACGCAGTATTTT. Amino acids: CATSRDSGATGTDTQYF. Supplemented by reference TRBV15 and TRBJ2-3, the full variable domain reads DAMVIQNPRYQVTQFGKPVTLSCSQTLNHNVMYWYQQKSSQAPKLLFHYYDKDFNNEADTPDNFQSRRPNTSFCFLDIRSPGLGDTAMYLCATSRDSGATGTDTQYFGPGTRLTVL.

This clonotype occurred a few times. The chain uses TRBV7-2 and TRBJ2-3, with 10 bases aligning to TRBD2. Germline-derived CDR1 and CDR2 are SGHTA and FQGNSA. The CDR3 length is 15 residues. J lost 4 bases, V lost 4 bases, and 5 bases had no gene match. CDR3 DNA sequence: TGTGCCAGCAGCTCCGCTAGCGGGAGCGCAGATACGCAGTATTTT. It encodes CASSSASGSADTQYF.

This clonotype was seen ten or more times. The chain has TRBV25-1 and TRBJ2-5, with D uncertain. Germline V CDR1 and CDR2: MGHDK, SYGVNS. With 5 bases removed from V and 2 bases from J, the gap between germline ends came to 6 bases. This CDR3 spans 12 amino acids. CDR3: CASSREQETQYF. CDR3 nucleotides: TGTGCCAGCAGTAGAGAACAAGAGACCCAGTACTTC.

This clonotype has more than one count but fewer than ten. The chain couples TRBV16 to TRBJ2-7, with a possible D match to TRBD2 (5 bases). V lost 0 bases and J 1 base, leaving 13 bases between the germline ends. Germline lookup yields CDR1 KGHSY and CDR2 FQNENV. The CDR3 has 16 residues. The CDR3 protein is CASSQSPSGGSYEQYF. CDR3 DNA sequence: TGTGCCAGCAGCCAATCCCCCAGCGGAGGTTCCTACGAGCAGTACTTC.

The rearrangement joins TRBV19 to TRBJ2-1, with 14 bases identical to TRBD2. The V and J ends lost 9 bases and 5 bases, in that order; junction bases with no gene match: 15. The CDR3 spans 18 residues. CDR1 LNHDA and CDR2 SQIVND come from the germline V gene (reference sequence). CDR3 sequence reads: CASSPRGLAGAGNNEQFF. The CDR3 nucleotides are TGTGCCAGCAGTCCGCGGGGACTAGCGGGAGCGGGGAACAATGAGCAGTTCTTC.

This clonotype was seen at least ten times. The chain recombines TRBV29-1 with TRBJ2-2; a weak D match, TRBD1 (6 bases). The V end was cut by 8 bases, the J end by 6 bases, with 19 bases between. Germline CDR1 SQVTM, CDR2 ANQGSEA. CDR3 length equals 14 residues. In DNA, the CDR3 is TGCAGCTTCCAAGGGCAGGGGCTGGCCGGGGAGCTGTTTTTT. It encodes CSFQGQGLAGELFF.

The CDR3 DNA is TGTGCCAGCAGCTCAACGAGTGGGGGTCAGCCCCAGCATTTT. Amino acids: CASSSTSGGQPQHF. V usage is TRBV11-2 and J usage is TRBJ1-5, with D perhaps matching TRBD1 (5 bases). Germline CDR1 reads SGHAT; CDR2 reads FQNNGV. The CDR3 length is 14 residues. V was cut by 4 bases and J by 6 bases, with 13 bases left in between.

The sample holds a few counts of this clonotype. The V gene is TRBV20-1, the J gene TRBJ2-7; the match to TRBD1 covers 9 bases. From germline, CDR1 is DFQATT and CDR2 SNEGSKA (reference sequence). CDR3 size: 14 residues. Trimming removed 6 bases from V and 3 bases from J; junction bases left unmatched: 9. CDR3 protein: CSAAERGQGYEQYF. The CDR3 DNA is TGCAGTGCAGCCGAAAGGGGACAGGGCTACGAGCAGTACTTC.